The entry below describes one T cell receptor (beta chain). Antigen specificity is unknown. The PCR was carried out with 60 Vbeta primers and 13 Jbeta primers. Some clones are missing from TCRdb's copy, which holds only in-frame ones; the method was immunoSEQ multiplex PCR. The sample holds 100,000 to 150,000 clones, 85% to 90% seen once. This sample was taken from a study of cytomegalovirus exposure and HLA in healthy donors. General study findings and limits: Presence/absence analyses assumed roughly uniform sequencing depth across donors, which may not hold. Analyzed later, most CMV-associated TCR beta chains appeared HLA-restricted. A list of approximately 150 TCR beta chains associated with cytomegalovirus was given.

The ends lost 3 bases at V and 3 bases at J; junction bases unmatched: 9. The CDR3 is 17 residues long. The germline CDR1 and CDR2 sequences are LNHDA and SQIVND (reference sequence). Sequencing input: PBMCs. The TCR sequence derives from a woman in her twenties or thirties in good health and CMV-seronegative. V usage is TRBV19 and J usage is TRBJ2-1, with 9 nucleotides matching TRBD2. CDR3 region: CASSIGSGSGGYNEQFF. The CDR3 DNA follows: TGTGCCAGTAGTATCGGGTCTGGTAGCGGGGGCTACAATGAGCAGTTCTTC.